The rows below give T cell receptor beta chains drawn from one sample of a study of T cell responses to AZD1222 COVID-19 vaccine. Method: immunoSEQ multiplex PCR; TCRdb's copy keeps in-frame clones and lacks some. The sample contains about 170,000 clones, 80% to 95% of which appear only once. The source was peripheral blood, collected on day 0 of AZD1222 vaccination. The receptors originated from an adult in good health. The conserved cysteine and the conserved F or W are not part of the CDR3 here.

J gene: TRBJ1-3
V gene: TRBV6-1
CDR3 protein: ASSEQGGSTGNTIY

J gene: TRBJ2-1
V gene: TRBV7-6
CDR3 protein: ASTKPRGMVPYNEQF

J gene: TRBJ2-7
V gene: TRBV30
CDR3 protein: AWSVTSYEQY

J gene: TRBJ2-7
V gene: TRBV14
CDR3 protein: ASSQDIYYEQY

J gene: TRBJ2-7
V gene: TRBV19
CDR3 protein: ASSAGVYEQY

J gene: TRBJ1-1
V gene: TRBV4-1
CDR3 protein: ASSQEGPAYTEAF

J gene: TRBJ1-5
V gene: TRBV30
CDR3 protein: AWSNLANQPQH

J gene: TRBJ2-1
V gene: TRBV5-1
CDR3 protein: ASRPDSREQF

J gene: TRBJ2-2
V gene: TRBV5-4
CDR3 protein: ASSLQPSGTGTGELF

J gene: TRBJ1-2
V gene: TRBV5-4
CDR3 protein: ASSGVQNNYGYT

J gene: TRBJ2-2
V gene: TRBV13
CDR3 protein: ASSLGLRELF

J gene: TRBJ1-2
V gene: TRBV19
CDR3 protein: ASSIGNRAYT

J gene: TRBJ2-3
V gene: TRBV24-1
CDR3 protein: ATSDTTGAGTDTQY

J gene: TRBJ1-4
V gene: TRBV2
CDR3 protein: ASSKGQSNEKLF

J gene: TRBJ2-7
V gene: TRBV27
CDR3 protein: SSARVYYEQY

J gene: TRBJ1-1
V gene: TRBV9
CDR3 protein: ASNPRDNTEAF

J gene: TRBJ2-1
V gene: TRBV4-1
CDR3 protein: ASSQGTNYNEQF

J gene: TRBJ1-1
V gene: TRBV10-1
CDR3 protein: ASSDPPAEAF

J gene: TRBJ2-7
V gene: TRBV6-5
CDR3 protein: ASSYLGTVDYEQY

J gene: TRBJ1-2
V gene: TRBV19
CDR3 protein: ASSLRDRVIGYT

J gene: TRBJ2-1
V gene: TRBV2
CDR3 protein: ASGSDSYNEQF

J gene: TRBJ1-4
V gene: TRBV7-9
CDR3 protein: ASSLGQAAHNEKLF

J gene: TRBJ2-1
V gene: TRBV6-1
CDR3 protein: ASSPWDSLGEQF

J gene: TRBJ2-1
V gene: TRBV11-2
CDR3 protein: ASSLDPTVDRVRGEQF

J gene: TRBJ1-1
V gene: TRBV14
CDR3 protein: ASSQSTGNTEAF

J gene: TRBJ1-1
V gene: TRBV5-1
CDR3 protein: ASSLDRVVNTEAF

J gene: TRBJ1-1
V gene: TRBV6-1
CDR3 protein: ASSEYGAKVTEAF

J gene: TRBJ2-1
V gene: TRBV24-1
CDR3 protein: ATSDFGGNEQF

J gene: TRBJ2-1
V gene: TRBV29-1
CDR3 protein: SVVGDTYNEQF

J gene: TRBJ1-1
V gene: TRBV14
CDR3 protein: ASIDISGGTYLNTEAF

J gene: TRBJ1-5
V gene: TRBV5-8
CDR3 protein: ASSLGQGYQPQH

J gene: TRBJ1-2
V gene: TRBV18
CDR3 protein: ASSPSLGAGKENYGYT

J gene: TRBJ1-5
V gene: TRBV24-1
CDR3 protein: ATSDPWRSNQPQH

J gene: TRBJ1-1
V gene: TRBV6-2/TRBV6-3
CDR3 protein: ASSLGDEAF

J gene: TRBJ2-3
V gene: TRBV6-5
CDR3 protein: ASSYDYSTDTQY

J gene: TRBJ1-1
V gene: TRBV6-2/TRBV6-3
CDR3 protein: ASSIHRYPDAF

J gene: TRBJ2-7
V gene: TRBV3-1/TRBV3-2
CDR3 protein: ASSKGLGLYEQY

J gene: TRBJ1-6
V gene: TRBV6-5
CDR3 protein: ASRGRSANSPLH

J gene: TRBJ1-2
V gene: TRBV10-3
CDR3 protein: AISPNQGNGYT

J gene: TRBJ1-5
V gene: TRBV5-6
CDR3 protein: ASSSSGTAFKPQH

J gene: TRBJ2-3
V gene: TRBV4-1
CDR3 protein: ASSHSERDRLSSTDTQY

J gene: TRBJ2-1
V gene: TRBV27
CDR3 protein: ASSLLQGSEQF

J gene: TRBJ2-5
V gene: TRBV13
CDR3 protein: ASSLQETQY

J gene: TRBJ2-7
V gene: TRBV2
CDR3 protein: ASTGLSSYEQY

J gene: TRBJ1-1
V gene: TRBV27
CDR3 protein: ASSLSGGGDRRSEAF

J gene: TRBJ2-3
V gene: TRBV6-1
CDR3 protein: ASSEVTVSTDTQY

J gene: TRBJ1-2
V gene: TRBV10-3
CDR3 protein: AISEATGVGYGYT

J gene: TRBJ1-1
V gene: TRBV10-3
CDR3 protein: AISEERDDTEAF

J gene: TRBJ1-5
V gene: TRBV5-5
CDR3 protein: ASSLEGQDQPQH

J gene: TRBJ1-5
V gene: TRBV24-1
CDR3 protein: ATSQYGDRVGFFPPGSNQPQH

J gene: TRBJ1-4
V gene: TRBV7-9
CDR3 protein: ASSLRDRVGEKLF